This T cell receptor beta chain came from a study of T cells after yellow fever vaccination. Study-level points and caveats: Within FACS-sorted repertoires, abundant clonotypes contaminating from the bulk population could be present. The booster saw the reappearance of most primary-vaccination clones (approximately 96% CD4, 88% CD8).

TCRdb used MiXCR to reprocess the 5' RACE reads, holding one entry per CDR3 protein. The sample has 300,000 to 350,000 distinct CDR3 sequences, over 3.5% seen once. This clonotype was recorded many times. The antigen remains unidentified. This CDR3 comprises 11 residues. V was pared by 3 bases and J by 8 bases, with 10 bases between. The germline V gene has CDR1 GTSNPN and CDR2 SVGIG (reference sequence). Here the sequenced sample was PBMCs, taken 15 days after the yellow fever booster vaccination. The chain recombines TRBV30 with TRBJ1-1; D ambiguous. This sequence was found in a man between 18 and 35 years old who received the YFV17D yellow fever vaccine. DNA for the CDR3: TGTGCCTGGAGCGAAAACGGAGAAGCTTTCTTT. It encodes CAWSENGEAFF.